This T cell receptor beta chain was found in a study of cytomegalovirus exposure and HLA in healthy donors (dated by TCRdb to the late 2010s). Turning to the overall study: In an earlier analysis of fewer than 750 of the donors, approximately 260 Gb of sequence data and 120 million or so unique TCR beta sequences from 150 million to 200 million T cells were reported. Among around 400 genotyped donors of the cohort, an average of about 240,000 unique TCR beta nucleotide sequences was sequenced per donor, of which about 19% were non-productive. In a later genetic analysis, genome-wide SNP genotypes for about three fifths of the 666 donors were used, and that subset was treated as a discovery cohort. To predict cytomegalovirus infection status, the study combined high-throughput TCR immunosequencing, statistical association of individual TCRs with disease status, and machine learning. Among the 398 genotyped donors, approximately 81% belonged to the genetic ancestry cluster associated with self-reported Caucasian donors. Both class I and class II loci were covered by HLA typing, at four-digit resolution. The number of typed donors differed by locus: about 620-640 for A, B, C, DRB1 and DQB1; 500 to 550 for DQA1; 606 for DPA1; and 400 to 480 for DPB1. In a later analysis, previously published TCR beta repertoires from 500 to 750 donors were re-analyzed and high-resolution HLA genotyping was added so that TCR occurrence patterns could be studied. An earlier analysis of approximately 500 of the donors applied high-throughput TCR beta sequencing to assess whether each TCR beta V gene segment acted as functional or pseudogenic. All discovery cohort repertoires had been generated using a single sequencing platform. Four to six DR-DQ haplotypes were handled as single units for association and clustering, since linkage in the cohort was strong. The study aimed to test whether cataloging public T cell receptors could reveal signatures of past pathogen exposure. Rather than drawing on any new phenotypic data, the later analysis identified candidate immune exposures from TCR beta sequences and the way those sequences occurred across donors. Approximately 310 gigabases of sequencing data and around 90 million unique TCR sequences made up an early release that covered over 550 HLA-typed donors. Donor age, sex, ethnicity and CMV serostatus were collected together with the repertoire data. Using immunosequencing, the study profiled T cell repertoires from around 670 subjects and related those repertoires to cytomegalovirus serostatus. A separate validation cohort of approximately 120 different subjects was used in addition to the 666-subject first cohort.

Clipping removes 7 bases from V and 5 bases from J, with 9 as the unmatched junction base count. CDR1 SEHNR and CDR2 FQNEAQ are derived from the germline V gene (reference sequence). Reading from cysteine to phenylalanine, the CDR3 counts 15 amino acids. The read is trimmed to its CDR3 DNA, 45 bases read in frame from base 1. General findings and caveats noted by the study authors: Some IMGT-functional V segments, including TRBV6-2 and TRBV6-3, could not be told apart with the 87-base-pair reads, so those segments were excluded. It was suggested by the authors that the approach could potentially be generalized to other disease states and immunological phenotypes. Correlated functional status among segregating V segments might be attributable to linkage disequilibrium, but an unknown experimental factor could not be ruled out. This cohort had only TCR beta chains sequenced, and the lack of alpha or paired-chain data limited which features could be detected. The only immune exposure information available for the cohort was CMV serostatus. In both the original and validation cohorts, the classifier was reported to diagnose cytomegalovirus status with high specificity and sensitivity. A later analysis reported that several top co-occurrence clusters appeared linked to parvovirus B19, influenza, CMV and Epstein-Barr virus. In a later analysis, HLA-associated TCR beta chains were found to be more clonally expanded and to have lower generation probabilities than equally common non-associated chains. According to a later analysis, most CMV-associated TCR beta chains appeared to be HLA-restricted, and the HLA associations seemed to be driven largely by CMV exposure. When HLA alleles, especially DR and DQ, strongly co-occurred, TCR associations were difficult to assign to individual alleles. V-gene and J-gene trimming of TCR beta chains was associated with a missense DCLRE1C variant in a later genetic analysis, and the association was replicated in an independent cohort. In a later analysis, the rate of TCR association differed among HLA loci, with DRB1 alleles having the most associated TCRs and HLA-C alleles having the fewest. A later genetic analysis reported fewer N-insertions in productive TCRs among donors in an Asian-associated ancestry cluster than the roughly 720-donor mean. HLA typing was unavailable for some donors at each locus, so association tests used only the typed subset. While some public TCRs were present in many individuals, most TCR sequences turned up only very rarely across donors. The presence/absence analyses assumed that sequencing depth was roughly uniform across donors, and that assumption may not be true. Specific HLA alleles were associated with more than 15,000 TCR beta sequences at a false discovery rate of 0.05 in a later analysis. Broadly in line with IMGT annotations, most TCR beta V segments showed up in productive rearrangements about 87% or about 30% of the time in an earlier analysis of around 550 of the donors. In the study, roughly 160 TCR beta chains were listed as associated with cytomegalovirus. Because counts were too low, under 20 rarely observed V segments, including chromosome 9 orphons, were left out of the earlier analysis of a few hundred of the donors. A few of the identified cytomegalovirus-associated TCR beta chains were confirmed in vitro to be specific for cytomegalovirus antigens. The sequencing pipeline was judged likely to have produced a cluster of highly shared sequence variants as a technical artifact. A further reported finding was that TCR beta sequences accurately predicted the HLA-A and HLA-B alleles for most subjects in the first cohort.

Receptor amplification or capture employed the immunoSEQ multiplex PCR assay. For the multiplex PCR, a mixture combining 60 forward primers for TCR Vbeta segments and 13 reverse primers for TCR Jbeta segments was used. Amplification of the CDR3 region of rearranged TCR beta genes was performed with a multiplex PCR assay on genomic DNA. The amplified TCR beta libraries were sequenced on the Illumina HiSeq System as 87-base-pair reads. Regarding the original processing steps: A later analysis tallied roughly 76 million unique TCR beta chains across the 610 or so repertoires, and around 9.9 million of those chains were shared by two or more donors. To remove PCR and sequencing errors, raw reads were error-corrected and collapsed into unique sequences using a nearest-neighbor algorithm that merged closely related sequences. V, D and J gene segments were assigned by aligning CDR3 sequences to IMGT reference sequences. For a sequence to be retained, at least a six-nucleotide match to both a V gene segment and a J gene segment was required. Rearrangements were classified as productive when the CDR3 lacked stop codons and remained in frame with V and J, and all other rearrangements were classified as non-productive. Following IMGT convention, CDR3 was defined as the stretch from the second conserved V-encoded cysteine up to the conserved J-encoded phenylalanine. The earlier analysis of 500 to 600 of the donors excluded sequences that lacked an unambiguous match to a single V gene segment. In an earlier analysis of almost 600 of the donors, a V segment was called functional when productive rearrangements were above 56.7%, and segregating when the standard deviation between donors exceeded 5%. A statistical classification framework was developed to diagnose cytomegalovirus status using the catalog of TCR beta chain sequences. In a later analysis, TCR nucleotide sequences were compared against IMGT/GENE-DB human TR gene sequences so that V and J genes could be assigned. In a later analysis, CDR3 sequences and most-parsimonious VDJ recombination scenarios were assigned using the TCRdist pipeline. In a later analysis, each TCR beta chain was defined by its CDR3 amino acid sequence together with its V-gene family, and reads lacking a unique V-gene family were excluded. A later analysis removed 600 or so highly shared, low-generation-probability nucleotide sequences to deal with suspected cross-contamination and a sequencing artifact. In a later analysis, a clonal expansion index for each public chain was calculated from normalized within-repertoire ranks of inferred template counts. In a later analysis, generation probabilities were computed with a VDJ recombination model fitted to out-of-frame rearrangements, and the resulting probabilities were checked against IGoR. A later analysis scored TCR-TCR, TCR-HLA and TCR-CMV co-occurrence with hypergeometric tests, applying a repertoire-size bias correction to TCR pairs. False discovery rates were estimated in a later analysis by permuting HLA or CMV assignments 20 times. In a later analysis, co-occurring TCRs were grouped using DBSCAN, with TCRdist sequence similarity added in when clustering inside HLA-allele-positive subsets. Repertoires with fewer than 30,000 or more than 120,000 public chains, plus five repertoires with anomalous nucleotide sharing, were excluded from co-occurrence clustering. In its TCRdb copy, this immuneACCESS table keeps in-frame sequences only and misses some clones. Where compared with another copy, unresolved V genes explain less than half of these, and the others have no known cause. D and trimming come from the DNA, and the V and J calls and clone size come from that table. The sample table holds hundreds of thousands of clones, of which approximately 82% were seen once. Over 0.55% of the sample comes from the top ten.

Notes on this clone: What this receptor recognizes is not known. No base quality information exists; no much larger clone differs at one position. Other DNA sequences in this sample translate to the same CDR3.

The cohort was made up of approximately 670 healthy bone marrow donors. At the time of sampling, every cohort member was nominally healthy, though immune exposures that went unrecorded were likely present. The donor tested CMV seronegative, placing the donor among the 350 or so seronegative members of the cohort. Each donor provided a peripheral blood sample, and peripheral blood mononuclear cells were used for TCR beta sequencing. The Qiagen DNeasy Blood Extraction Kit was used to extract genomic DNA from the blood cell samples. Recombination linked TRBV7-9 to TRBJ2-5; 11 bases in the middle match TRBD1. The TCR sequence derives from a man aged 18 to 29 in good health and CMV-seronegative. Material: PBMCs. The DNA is TGTGCCAGCAACCAGGACAGGGGGCGCGGCGAGACCCAGTACTTC. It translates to CASNQDRGRGETQYF.